These T cell receptor beta chains were read from a single sample in a study of neurological immune-mediated disorders. Using its own MiXCR run on the 5' RACE reads, TCRdb lists one record per CDR3 protein. The repertoire has roughly 48,000 distinct CDR3 sequences, under 15% of them found once; the top ten carry roughly 4.3%. The sample comprised PBMCs. Receptor source: a male donor with HTLV-1-associated myelopathy (HAM/TSP). Both conserved end residues are part of each CDR3. D genes are given only for firm matches. Size tells how often a clone was seen (once, few, many) or the class of an expanded clone, and some rows leave it out.

cdr3_aa	cdr3_nt	v_call	clone_size	d_call	j_call
CASSLSGGGGEKLFF	TGTGCCAGCAGCTTAAGCGGAGGGGGTGGGGAAAAACTGTTTTTT	TRBV7-2	many	-	TRBJ1-4
CASSLARVSTEAFF	TGTGCCAGCAGCTTGGCCAGAGTCAGCACTGAAGCTTTCTTT	TRBV5-5	many	-	TRBJ1-1
CASSSVTGSYEQYF	TGCGCCAGCAGCTCCGTGACAGGGTCCTACGAGCAGTACTTC	TRBV5-1	many	TRBD1	TRBJ2-7
CSAREGTEAFF	TGCAGTGCTAGAGAGGGAACTGAAGCTTTCTTT	TRBV20-1	many	-	TRBJ1-1
CASSYSPPTTSEQYF	TGTGCCAGCAGTTACTCGCCACCTACTACCTCCGAGCAGTACTTC	TRBV6-5	many	-	TRBJ2-7
CASSITERSYNEQFF	TGTGCCAGCAGTATTACGGAGAGATCCTACAATGAGCAGTTCTTC	TRBV27	many	-	TRBJ2-1
CASSLDRGREQYF	TGTGCCAGCAGCTTAGACAGGGGGCGCGAGCAGTACTTC	TRBV7-9	many	TRBD1	TRBJ2-7
CASRGTGSEQYF	TGTGCCAGCAGGGGGACAGGGAGCGAGCAGTACTTC	TRBV11-2	many	TRBD1	TRBJ2-7
CASSFVRAGYTF	TGTGCCAGCAGTTTCGTCAGGGCCGGCTACACCTTC	TRBV28	-	-	TRBJ1-2
CASSHLTGSGNTIYF	TGTGCCAGCAGCCACCTAACAGGGTCCGGAAACACCATATATTTT	TRBV14	many	-	TRBJ1-3
CASSQQTTLAKNIQYF	TGCGCCAGCAGCCAACAGACTACCCTAGCCAAAAACATTCAGTACTTC	TRBV4-3	many	-	TRBJ2-4
CASSSTTGGEQFF	TGTGCCAGCAGCTCTACGACAGGGGGAGAGCAGTTCTTC	TRBV11-2	-	TRBD1	TRBJ2-1
CASSLVGRTGGNSPLHF	TGTGCCAGCAGCTTAGTAGGACGGACGGGGGGTAATTCACCCCTCCACTTT	TRBV7-2	many	-	TRBJ1-6